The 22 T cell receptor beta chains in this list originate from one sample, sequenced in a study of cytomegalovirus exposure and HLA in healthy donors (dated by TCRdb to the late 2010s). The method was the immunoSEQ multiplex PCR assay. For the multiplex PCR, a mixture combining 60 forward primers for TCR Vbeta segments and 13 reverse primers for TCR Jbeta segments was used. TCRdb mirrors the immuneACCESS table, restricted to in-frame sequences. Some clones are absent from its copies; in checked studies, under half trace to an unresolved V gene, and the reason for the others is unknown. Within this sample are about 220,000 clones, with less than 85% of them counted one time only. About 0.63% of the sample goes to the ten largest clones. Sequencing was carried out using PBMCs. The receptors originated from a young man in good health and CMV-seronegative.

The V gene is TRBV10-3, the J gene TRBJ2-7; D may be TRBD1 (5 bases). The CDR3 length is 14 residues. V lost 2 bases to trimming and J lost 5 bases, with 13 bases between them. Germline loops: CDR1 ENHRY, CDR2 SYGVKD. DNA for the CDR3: TGTGCCATCAGTGAGGGCAGGGATTCCCACGAGCAGTACTTC. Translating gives CAISEGRDSHEQYF.

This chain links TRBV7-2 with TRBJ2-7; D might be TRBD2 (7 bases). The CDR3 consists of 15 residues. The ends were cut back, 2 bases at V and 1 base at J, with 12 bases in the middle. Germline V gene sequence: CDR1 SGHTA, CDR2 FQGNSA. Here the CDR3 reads CASSLRRGGSYEQYF. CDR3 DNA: TGTGCCAGCAGCTTAAGGAGGGGGGGTTCCTACGAGCAGTACTTC.

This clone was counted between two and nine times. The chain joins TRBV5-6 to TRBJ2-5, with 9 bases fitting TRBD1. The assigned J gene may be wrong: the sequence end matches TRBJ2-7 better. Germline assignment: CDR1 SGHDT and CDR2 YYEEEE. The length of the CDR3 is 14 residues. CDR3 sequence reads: CASSFGTGPYEQYF. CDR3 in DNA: TGTGCCAGCAGCTTCGGGACAGGGCCCTACGAGCAGTACTTC.

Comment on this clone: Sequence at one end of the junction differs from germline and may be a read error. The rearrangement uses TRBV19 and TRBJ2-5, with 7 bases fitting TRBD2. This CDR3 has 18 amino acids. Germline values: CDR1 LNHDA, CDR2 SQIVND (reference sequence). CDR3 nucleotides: TGCCTCAAGGCCATCAAGGATCTCCGGGAGGTGACGGAGGAGACCCAGTACTTC. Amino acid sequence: CLKAIKDLREVTEETQYF.

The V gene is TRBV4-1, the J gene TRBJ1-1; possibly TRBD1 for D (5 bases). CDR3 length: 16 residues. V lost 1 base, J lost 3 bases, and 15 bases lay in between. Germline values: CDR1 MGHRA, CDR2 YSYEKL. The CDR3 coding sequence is TGCGCCAGCAGCCAAGGAGGTACGGGGGAGGACACTGAAGCTTTCTTT. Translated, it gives CASSQGGTGEDTEAFF.

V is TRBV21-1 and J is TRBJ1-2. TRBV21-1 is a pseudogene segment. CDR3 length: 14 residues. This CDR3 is CASSAWGGNYGYTF. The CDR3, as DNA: TGTGCCAGCAGCGCCTGGGGAGGGAACTATGGCTACACCTTC.

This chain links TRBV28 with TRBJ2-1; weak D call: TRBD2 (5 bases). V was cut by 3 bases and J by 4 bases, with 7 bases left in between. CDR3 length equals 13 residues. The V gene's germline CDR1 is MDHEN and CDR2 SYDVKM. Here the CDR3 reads CASSLGVYNEQFF. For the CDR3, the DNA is TGTGCCAGCAGTTTGGGAGTGTACAATGAGCAGTTCTTC.

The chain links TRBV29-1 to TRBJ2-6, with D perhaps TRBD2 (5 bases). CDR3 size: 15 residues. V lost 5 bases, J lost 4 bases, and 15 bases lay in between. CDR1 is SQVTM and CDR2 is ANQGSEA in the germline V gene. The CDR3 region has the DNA TGCAGCGTTATGGGTCGGGGTTCCGGGGCCAACGTCCTGACTTTC. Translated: CSVMGRGSGANVLTF.

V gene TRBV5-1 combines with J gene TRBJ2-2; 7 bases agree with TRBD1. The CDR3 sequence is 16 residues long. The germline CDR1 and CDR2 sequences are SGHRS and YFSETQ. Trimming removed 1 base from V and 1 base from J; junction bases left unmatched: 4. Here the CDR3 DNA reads TGCGCCAGCAGCTTGTCGGACAGGTGGAACACCGGGGAGCTGTTTTTT. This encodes CASSLSDRWNTGELFF.

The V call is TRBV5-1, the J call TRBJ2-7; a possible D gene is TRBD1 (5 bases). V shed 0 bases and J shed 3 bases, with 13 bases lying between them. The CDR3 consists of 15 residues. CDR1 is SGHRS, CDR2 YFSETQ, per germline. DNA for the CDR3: TGCGCCAGCAGCTTGGGGGCTGGACACATCTACGAGCAGTACTTC. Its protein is CASSLGAGHIYEQYF.

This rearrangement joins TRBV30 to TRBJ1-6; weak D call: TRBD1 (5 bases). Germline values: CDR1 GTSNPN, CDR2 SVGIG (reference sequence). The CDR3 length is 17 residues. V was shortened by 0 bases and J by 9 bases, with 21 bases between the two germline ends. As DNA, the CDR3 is TGTGCCTGGAGTGTACTAGGGACGAGGCCGGGAGGTTCACCCCTCCACTTT. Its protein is CAWSVLGTRPGGSPLHF.

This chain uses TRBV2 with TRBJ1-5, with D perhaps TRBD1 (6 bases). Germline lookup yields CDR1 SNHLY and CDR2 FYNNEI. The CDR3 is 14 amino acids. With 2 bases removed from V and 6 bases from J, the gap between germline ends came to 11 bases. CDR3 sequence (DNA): TGTGCCAGCAGTGAAAACCAGGGGAGTCAGCCCCAGCATTTT. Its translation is CASSENQGSQPQHF.

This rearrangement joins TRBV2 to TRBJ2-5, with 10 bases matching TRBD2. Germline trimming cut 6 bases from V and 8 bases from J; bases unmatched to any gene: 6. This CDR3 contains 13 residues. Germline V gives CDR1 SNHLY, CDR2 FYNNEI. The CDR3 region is CASRLAGTGTQYF. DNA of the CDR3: TGTGCCAGCAGACTAGCGGGGACGGGTACCCAGTACTTC.

The CDR3 DNA sequence: TGTGCCAGCAGCTTAGGGGGGCAGGGCTCTGGCTACACCTTC. Translation: CASSLGGQGSGYTF. The chain links TRBV7-9 to TRBJ1-2; a possible D gene is TRBD1 (6 bases). Germline V gene sequence: CDR1 SEHNR, CDR2 FQNEAQ (reference sequence). The CDR3 runs 14 residues. Trimming removed 1 base at V and 7 bases at J, with 13 bases between.

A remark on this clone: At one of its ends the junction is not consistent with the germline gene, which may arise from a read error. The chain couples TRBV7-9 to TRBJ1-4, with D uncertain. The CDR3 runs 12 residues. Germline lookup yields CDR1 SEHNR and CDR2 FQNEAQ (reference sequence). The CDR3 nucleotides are TGTTCCAGCAGCCAAATGAATGAAAAACTGTTTTTT. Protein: CSSSQMNEKLFF.

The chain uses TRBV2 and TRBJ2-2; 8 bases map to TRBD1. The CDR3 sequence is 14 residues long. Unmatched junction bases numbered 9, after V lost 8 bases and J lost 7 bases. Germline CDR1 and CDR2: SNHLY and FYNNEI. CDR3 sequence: CASGETGDNGELFF. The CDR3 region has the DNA TGTGCCAGCGGGGAGACAGGGGATAACGGGGAGCTGTTTTTT.

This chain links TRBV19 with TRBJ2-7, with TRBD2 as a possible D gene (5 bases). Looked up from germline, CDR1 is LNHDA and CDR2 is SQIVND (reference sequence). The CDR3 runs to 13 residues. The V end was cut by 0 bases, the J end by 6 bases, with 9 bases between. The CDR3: CASSIDQAGEQYF. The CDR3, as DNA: TGTGCCAGTAGTATAGATCAGGCGGGCGAGCAGTACTTC.

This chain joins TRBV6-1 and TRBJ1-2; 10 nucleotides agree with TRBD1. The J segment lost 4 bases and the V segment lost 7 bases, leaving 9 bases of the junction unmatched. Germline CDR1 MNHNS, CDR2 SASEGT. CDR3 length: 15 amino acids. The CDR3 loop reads CASTTSGQGSYGYTF. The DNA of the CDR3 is TGTGCCAGCACCACGTCGGGACAGGGGAGCTATGGCTACACCTTC.

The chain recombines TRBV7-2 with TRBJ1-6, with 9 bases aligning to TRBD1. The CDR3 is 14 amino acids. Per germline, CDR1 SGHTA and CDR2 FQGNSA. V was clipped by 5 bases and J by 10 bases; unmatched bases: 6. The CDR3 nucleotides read TGTGCCAGCAGCCTCGACAGGGGGAGGTCACCCCTCCACTTT. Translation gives CASSLDRGRSPLHF. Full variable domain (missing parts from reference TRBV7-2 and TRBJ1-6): GAGVSQSPSNKVTEKGKDVELRCDPISGHTALYWYRQSLGQGLEFLIYFQGNSAPDKSGLPSDRFSAERTGGSVSTLTIQRTQQEDSAVYLCASSLDRGRSPLHFGNGTRLTVT.

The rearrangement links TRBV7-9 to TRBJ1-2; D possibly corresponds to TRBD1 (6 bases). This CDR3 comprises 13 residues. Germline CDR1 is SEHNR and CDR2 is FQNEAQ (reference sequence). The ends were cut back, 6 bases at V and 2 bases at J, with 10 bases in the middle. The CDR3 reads CASRSGQNYGYTF. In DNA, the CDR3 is TGTGCCAGCAGGAGCGGACAGAACTATGGCTACACCTTC.

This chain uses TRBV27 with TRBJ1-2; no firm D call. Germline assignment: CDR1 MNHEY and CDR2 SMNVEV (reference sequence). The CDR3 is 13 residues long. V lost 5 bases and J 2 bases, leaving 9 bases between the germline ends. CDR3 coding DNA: TGTGCCAGCAGTCGTGGTCGGAACTATGGCTACACCTTC. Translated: CASSRGRNYGYTF.

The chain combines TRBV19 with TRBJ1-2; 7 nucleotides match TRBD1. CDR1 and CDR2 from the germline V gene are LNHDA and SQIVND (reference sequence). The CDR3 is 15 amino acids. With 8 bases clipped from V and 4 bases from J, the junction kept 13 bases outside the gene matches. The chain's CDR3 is CASFAQGGAGYGYTF. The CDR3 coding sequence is TGTGCCAGTTTCGCTCAAGGGGGCGCAGGCTATGGCTACACCTTC.